This T cell receptor (beta chain) is drawn from a study of blood T cell repertoires in COVID-19. Overall study context: Both acute and convalescent COVID-19 samples were obtained from the United States, Italy and Spain.

The CDR3 sequence is 15 residues long. V shed 5 bases and J 1 base; nucleotides not matched to a gene: 6. Germline V lookup: CDR1 SGHTA, CDR2 FQGTGA. Clinical history as reported by participants underpinned cohort assignment. Here immunoSEQ multiplex PCR was the method, and the copy in TCRdb shows in-frame clones only, minus some. The sample has roughly 400,000 clones; 90% are singletons. The chain combines TRBV7-3 with TRBJ2-5; 8 nucleotides align to TRBD2. The sequenced material came from PBMCs or T cells enriched from blood (not recorded which). This receptor was identified in a man in his late teens or twenties who had recovered from COVID-19. The CDR3 sequence is CASSPGGGIQETQYF. The DNA of the CDR3 is TGTGCCAGCAGCCCGGGCGGGGGGATCCAAGAGACCCAGTACTTC.